The source of this T cell receptor beta chain is a study of blood T cell repertoires in COVID-19. This clone was observed once. Profiled with immunoSEQ multiplex PCR; TCRdb holds only in-frame clones, not every one. Here the sample spans roughly 100,000 clones, approximately 89% being singletons. This CDR3 has 13 residues. V lost 6 bases and J lost 4, with 12 bases in between. The receptor's source is a woman older than 75 in a cohort sampled during active COVID-19. This chain joins TRBV12-3 or TRBV12-4 and TRBJ1-1; the D gene is possibly TRBD1 (6 bases). Specimen: peripheral blood. The CDR3 region has the DNA TGTGCCAGCAGACAGGACAGTACCACTGAAGCTTTCTTT. This sequence encodes CASRQDSTTEAFF.